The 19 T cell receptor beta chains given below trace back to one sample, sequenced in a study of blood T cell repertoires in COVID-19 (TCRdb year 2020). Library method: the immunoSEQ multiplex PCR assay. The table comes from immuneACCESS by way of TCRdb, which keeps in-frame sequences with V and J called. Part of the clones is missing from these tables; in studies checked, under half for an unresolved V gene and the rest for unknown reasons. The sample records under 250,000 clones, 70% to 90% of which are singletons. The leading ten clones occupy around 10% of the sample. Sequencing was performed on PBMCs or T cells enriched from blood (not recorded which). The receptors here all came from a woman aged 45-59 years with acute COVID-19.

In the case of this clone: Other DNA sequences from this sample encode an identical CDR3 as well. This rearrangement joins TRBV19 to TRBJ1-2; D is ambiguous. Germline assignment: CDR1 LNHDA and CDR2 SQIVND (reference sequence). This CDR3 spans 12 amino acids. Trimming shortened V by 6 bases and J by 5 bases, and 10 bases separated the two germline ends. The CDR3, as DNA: TGTGCCAGTAGCACTAGGCTGTATGGCTACACCTTC. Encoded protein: CASSTRLYGYTF.

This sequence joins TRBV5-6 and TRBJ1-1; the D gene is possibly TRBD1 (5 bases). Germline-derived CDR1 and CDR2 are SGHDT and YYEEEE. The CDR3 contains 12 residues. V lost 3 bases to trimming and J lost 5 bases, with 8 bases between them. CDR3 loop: CASSSGGTEAFF. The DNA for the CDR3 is TGTGCCAGCAGCTCTGGGGGGACTGAAGCTTTCTTT.

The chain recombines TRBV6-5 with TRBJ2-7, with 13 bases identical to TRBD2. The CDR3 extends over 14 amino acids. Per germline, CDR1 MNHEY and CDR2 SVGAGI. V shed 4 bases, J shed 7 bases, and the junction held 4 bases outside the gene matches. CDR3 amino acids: CASSLLAGGREQYF. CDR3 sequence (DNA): TGTGCCAGCAGTTTACTAGCGGGGGGGCGGGAGCAGTACTTC.

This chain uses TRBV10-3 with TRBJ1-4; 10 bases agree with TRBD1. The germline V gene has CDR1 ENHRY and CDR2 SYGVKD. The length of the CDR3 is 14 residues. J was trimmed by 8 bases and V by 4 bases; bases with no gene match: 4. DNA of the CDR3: TGTGCCATCAGTGCGGACAGGGGGGACGAAAAACTGTTTTTT. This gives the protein CAISADRGDEKLFF.

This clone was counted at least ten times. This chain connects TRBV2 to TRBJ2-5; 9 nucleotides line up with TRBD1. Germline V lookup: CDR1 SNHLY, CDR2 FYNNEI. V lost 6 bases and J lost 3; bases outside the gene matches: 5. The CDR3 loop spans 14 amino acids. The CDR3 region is CASRKGTGKETQYF. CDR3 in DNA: TGTGCCAGCAGAAAGGGGACAGGGAAAGAGACCCAGTACTTC.

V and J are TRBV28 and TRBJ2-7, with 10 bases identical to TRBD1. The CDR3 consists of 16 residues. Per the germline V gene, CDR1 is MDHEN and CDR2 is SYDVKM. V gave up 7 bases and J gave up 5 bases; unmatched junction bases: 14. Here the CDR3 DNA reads TGTGCCAGCAAACCCCTTCCGGGACAGGGGCGTAACGAGCAGTACTTC. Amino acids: CASKPLPGQGRNEQYF.

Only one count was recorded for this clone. The CDR3 here is CAWSLRGSDGYTF. The DNA for the CDR3 is TGTGCCTGGAGTTTACGGGGGTCTGATGGCTACACCTTC. The chain recombines TRBV30 with TRBJ1-2; TRBD1 is a possible D gene (5 bases). From germline, CDR1 is GTSNPN and CDR2 SVGIG (reference sequence). V was clipped by 2 bases and J by 6 bases, with 13 bases between them. CDR3 length equals 13 residues.

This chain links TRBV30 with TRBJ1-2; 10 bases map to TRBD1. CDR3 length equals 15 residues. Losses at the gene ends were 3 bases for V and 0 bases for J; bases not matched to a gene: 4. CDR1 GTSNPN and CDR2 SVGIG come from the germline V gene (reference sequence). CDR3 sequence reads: CAWRRDRGTNYGYTF. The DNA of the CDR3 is TGTGCCTGGAGACGGGACAGGGGTACTAACTATGGCTACACCTTC.

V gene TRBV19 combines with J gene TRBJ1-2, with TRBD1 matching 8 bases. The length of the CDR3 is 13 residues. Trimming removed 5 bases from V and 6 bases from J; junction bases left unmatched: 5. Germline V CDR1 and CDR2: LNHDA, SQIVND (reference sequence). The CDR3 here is CASSQDRVNGYTF. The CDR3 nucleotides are TGTGCCAGTAGTCAGGACAGGGTGAATGGCTACACCTTC. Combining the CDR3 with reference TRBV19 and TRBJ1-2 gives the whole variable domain DGGITQSPKYLFRKEGQNVTLSCEQNLNHDAMYWYRQDPGQGLRLIYYSQIVNDFQKGDIAEGYSVSREKKESFPLTVTSAQKNPTAFYLCASSQDRVNGYTFGSGTRLTVV.

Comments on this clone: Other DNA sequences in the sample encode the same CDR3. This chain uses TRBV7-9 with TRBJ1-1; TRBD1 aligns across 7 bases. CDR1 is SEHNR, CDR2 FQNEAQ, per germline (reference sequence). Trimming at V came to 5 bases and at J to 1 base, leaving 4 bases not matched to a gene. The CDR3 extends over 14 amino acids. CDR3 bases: TGTGCCAGCAGCCCAAGGACAGGGAACACTGAAGCTTTCTTT. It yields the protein CASSPRTGNTEAFF.

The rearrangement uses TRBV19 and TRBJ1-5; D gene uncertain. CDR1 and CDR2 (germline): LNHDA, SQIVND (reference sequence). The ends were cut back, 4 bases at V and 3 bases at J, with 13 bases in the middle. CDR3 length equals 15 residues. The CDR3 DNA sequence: TGTGCCAGTAGTACATTAAACAGTAACAATCAGCCCCAGCATTTT. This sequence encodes CASSTLNSNNQPQHF.

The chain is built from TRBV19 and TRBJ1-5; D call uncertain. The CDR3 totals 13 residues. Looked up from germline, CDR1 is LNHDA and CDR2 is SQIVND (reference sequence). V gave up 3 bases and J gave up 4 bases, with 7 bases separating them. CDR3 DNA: TGTGCCAGTAGTATTCGGGAGAATCAGCCCCAGCATTTT. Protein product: CASSIRENQPQHF. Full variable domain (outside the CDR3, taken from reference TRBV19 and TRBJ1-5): DGGITQSPKYLFRKEGQNVTLSCEQNLNHDAMYWYRQDPGQGLRLIYYSQIVNDFQKGDIAEGYSVSREKKESFPLTVTSAQKNPTAFYLCASSIRENQPQHFGDGTRLSIL.

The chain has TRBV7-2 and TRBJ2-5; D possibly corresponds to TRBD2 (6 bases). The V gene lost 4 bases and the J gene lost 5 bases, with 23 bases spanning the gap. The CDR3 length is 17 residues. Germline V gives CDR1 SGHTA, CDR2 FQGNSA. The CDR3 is CASSSGARFSSGETQYF. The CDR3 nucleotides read TGTGCCAGCAGCTCGGGAGCTAGATTTTCCTCGGGCGAGACCCAGTACTTC.

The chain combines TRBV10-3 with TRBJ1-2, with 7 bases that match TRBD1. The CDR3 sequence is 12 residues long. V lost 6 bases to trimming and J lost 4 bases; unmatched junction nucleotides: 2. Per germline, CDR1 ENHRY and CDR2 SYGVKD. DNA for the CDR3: TGTGCCATCAGCCGGGACAGCTATGGCTACACCTTC. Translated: CAISRDSYGYTF.

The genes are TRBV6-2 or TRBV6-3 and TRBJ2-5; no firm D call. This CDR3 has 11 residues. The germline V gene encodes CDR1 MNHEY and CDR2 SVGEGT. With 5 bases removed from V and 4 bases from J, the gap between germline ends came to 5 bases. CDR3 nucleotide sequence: TGTGCCAGCAGTCCGCGAGAGACCCAGTACTTC. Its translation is CASSPRETQYF.

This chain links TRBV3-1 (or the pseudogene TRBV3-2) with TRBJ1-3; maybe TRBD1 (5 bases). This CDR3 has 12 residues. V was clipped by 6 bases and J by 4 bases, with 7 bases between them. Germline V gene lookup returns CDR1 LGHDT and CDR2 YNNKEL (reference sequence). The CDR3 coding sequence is TGTGCCAGCAGAGGGGCGGGAAACACCATATATTTT. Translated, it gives CASRGAGNTIYF.

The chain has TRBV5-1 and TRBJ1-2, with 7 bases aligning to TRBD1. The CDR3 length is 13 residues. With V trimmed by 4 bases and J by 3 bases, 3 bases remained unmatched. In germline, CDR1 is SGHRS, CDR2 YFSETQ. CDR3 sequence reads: CASSRGQYYGYTF. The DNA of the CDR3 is TGCGCCAGCAGCCGGGGACAGTACTATGGCTACACCTTC.

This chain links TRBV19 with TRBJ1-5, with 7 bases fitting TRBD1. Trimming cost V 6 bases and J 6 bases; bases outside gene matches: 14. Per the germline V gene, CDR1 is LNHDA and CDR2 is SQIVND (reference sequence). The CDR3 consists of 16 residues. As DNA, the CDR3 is TGTGCCAGTAGGCCGTGGGGCGACCAGGGGGGTCAGCCCCAGCATTTT. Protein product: CASRPWGDQGGQPQHF.

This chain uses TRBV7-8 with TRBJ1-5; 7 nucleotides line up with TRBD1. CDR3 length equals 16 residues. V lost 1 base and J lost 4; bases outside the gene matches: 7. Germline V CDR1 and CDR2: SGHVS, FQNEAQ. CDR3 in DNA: TGTGCCAGCAGCTTAGTCCCGGGACAGCCTAATCAGCCCCAGCATTTT. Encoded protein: CASSLVPGQPNQPQHF.